This T cell receptor beta chain came from a study of prognosis after radiotherapy for stage I lung cancer. Study at large: The patients comprised about 12 men and more than 5 women, spanning ages about 53 to 90 and having a median of about 70 years. Metastases at distant sites emerged in a handful of patients after radiotherapy, at a median of around seven months, whereas roughly 14 showed no significant progression.

CDR3 of TCR beta was amplified from genomic DNA via a two-round multiplex PCR. It was primers specific to each TRBV and TRBJ gene that first-round PCR used. MiXCR was run by TCRdb on the multiplex PCR reads, yielding one entry per CDR3 protein. The data show around 21,000 distinct CDR3 sequences, roughly 45% seen once. This CDR3 contains 14 residues. Germline CDR1 is SGHAT and CDR2 is FQDESV (reference sequence). Between the trimmed V and J ends, which lost 7 bases and 6 bases, there was a span of 19 bases. This specimen was PBMCs, taken before or after stereotactic body radiation therapy (not recorded which). The J gene is TRBJ2-7, the V gene TRBV11-1, with D unresolved. This TCR was sampled from a donor over 45 with non-small cell lung cancer. The CDR3, as DNA: TGTGCCAGCATCTTTGGCCCACCTATGGGCGAGCAGTACTTC. Amino acids: CASIFGPPMGEQYF.